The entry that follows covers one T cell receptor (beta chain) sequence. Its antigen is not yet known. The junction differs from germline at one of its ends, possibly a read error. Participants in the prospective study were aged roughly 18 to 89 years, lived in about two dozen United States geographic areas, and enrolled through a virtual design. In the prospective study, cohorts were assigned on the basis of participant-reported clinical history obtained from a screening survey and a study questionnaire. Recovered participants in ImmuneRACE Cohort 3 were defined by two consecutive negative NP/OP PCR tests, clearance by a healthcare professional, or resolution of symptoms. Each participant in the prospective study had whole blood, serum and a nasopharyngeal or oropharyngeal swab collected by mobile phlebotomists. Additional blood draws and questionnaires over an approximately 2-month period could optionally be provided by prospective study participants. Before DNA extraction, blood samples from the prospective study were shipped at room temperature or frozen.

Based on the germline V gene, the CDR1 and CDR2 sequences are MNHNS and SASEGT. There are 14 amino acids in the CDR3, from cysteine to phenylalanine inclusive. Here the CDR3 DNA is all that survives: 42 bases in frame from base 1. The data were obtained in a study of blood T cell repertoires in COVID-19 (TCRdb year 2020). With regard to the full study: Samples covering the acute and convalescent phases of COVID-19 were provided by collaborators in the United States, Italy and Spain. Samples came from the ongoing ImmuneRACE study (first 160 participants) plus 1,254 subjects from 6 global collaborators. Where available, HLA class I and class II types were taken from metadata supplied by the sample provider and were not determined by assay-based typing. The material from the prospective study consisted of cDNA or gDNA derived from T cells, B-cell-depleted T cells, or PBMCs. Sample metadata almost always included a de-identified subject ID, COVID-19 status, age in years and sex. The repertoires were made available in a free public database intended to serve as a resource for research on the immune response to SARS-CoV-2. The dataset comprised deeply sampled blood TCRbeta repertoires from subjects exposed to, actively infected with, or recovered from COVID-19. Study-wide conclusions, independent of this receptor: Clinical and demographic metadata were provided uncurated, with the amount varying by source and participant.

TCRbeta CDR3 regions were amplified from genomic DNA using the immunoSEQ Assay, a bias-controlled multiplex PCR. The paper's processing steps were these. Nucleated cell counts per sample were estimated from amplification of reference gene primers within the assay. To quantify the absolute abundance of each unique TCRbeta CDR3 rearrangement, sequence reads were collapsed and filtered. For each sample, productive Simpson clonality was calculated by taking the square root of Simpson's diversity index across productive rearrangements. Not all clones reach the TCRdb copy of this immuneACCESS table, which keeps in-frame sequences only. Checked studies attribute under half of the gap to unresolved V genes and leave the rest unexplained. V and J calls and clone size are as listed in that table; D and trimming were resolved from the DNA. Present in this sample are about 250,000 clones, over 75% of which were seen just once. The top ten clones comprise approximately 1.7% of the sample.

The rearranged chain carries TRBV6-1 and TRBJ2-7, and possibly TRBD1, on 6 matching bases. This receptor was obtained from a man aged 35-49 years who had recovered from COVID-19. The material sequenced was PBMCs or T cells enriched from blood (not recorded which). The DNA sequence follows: TGTGCCAGCGGTGAGAACAGGGACTCCTACGAGCAGTACTTC. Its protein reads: CASGENRDSYEQYF.